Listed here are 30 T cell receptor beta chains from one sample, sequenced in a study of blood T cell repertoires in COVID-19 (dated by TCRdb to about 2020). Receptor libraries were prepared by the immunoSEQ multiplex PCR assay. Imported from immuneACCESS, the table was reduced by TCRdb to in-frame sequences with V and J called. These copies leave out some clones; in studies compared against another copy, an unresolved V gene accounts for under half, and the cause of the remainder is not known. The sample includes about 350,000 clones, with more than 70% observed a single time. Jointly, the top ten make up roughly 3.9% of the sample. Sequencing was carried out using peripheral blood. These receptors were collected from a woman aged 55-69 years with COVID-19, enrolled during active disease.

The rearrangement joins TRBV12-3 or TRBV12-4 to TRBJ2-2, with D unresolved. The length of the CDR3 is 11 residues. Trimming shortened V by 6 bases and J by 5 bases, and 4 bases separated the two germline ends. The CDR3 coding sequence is TGTGCCAGCAGGGCAACCGGGGAGCTGTTTTTT. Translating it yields CASRATGELFF.

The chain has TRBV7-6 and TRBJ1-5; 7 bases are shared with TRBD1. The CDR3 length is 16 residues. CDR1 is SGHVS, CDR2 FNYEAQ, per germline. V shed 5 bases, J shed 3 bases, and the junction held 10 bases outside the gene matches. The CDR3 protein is CASSLGGRGDNQPQHF. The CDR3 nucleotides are TGTGCCAGCAGCCTAGGTGGCAGGGGGGACAATCAGCCCCAGCATTTT.

The CDR3 loop is CASSLGLSGGTLYNEQFF. CDR3 sequence (DNA): TGCGCCAGCAGCTTGGGTCTAAGCGGGGGGACACTCTACAATGAGCAGTTCTTC. The chain combines TRBV5-1 with TRBJ2-1; 9 bases are shared with TRBD2. Losses at the gene ends were 0 bases for V and 3 bases for J; bases not matched to a gene: 10. This CDR3 comprises 18 residues. In germline, CDR1 is SGHRS, CDR2 YFSETQ.

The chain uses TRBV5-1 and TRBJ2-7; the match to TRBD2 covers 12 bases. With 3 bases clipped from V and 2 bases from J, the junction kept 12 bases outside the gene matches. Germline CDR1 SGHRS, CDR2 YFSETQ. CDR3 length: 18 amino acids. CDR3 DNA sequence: TGCGCCAGCAGCTCTAGACTAGCGGGGGCCAGTTTAGCCTACGAGCAGTACTTC. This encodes CASSSRLAGASLAYEQYF.

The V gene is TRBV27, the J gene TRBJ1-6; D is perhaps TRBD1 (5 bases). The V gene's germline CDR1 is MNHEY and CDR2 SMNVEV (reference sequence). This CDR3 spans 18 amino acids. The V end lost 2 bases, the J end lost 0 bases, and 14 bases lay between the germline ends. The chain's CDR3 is CASSLGGSSASYNSPLHF. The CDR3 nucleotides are TGTGCCAGCAGTTTAGGGGGGTCGTCAGCCTCCTATAATTCACCCCTCCACTTT.

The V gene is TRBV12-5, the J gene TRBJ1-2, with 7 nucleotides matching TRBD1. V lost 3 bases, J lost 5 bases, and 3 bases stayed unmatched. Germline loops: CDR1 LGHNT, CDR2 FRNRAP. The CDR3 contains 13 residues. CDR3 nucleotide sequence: TGTGCTAGTGGTTTTGAGGGGGCTTATGGCTACACCTTC. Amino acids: CASGFEGAYGYTF.

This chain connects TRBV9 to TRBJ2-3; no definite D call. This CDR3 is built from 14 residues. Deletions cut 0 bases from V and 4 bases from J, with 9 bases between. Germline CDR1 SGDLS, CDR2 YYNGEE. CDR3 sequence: CASSVGSPPDTQYF. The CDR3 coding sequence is TGTGCCAGCAGCGTAGGTAGCCCCCCAGATACGCAGTATTTT.

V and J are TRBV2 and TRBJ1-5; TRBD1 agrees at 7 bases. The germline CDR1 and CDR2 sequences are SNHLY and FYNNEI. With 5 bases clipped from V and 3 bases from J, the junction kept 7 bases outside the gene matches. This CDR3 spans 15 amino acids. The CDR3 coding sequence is TGTGCCAGCAGTTTTACAGGGGACAACAATCAGCCCCAGCATTTT. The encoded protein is CASSFTGDNNQPQHF.

The CDR3 loop is CAIGGDGYYEQYF. CDR3 in DNA: TGTGCCATCGGAGGGGACGGATATTACGAGCAGTACTTC. V is TRBV10-3 and J is TRBJ2-7; a possible D gene is TRBD2 (6 bases). CDR1 is ENHRY, CDR2 SYGVKD, per germline. V lost 8 bases, J lost 4 bases, and 15 bases lay in between. There are 13 residues in the CDR3.

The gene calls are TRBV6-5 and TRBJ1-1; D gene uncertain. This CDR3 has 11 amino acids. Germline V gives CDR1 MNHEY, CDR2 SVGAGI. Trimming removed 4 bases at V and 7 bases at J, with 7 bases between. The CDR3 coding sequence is TGTGCCAGCAGTTGGAGGAGTGAAGCTTTCTTT. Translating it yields CASSWRSEAFF.

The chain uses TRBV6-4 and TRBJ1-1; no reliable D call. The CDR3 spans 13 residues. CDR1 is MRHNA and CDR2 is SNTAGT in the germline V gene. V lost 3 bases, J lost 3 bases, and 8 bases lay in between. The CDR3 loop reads CASSEQPYTEAFF. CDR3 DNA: TGTGCCAGCAGTGAACAGCCTTACACTGAAGCTTTCTTT.

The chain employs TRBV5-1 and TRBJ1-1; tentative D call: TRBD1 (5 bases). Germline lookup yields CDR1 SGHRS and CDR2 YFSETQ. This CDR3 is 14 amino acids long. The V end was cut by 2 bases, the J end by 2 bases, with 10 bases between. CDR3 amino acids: CASSFRESNTEAFF. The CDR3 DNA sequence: TGCGCCAGCAGCTTCAGGGAATCAAACACTGAAGCTTTCTTT.

The CDR3, as DNA: TGTGCCAGCAGCTTTAGCGGGGGGGCCTGGGAGACCCAGTACTTC. This translates into CASSFSGGAWETQYF. V is TRBV7-9 and J is TRBJ2-5; 11 positions match TRBD2. Germline CDR1 SEHNR, CDR2 FQNEAQ (reference sequence). CDR3 size: 15 residues. V lost 3 bases to trimming and J lost 5 bases; unmatched junction nucleotides: 5.

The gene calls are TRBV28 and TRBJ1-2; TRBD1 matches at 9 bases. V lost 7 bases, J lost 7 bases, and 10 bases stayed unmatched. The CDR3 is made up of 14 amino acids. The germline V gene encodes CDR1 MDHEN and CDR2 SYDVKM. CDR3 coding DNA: TGTGCCAGCACCCAAAACAGGGGGCATGGTGGCTACACCTTC. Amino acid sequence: CASTQNRGHGGYTF.

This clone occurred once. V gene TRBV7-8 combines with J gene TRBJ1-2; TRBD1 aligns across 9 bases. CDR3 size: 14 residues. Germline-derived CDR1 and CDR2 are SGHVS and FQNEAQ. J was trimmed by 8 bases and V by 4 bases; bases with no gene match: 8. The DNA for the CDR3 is TGTGCCAGCAGCTCGCGGGACAGGGCTAGAGGCTACACCTTC. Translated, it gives CASSSRDRARGYTF.

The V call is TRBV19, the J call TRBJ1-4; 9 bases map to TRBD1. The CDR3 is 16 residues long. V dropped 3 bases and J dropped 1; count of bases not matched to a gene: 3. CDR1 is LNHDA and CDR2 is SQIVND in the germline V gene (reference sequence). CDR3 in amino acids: CASSIDRGRTNEKLFF. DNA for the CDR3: TGTGCCAGTAGTATTGACAGGGGGAGAACTAATGAAAAACTGTTTTTT.

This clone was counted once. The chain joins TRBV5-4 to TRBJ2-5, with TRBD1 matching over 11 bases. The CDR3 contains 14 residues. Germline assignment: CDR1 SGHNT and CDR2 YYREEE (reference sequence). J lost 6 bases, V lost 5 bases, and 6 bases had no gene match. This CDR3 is CASSDGQGAKTQYF. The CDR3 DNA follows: TGTGCCAGCAGTGACGGACAGGGGGCGAAGACCCAGTACTTC.

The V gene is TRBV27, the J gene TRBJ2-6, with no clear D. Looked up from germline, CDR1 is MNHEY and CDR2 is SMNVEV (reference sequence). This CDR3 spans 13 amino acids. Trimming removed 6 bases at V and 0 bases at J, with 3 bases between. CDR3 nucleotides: TGTGCCAGCAGCGGCTCTGGGGCCAACGTCCTGACTTTC. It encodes CASSGSGANVLTF.

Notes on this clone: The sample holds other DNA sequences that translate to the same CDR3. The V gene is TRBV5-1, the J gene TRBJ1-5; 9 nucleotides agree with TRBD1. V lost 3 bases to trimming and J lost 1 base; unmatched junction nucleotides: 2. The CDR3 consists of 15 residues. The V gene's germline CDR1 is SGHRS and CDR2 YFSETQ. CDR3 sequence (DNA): TGCGCCAGCAGCTCGACAGGGGGAAGCAATCAGCCCCAGCATTTT. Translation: CASSSTGGSNQPQHF.

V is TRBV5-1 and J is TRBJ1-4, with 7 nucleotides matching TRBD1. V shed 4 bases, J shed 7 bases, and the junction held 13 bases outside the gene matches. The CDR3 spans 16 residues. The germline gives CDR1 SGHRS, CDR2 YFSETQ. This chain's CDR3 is CASSRYGGGGTEKLFF. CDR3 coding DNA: TGCGCCAGCAGCCGTTACGGAGGGGGCGGTACTGAAAAACTGTTTTTT.

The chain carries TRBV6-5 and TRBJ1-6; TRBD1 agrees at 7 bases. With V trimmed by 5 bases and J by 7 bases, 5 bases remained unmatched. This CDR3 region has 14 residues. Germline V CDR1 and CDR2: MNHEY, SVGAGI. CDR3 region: CASSPRDRNSPLHF. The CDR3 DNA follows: TGTGCCAGCAGTCCCCGGGACAGAAATTCACCCCTCCACTTT.

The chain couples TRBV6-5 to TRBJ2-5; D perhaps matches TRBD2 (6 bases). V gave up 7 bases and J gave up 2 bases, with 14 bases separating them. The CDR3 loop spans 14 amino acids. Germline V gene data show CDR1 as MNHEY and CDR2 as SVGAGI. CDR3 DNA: TGTGCCAGCAAACCCGGGACTTCTCAAGAGACCCAGTACTTC. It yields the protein CASKPGTSQETQYF.

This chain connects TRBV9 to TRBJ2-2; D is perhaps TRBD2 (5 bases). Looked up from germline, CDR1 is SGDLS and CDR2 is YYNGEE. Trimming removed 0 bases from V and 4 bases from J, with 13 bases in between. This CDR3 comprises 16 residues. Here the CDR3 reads CASSVGVGGLTGELFF. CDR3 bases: TGTGCCAGCAGCGTAGGTGTTGGCGGGCTCACCGGGGAGCTGTTTTTT.

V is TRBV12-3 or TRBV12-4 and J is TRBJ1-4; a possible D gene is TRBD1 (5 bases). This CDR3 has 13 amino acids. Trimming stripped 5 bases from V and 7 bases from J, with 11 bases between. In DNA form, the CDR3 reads TGTGCCAGCAGTGGTGGGGGGAGTGAAAAACTGTTTTTT. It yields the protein CASSGGGSEKLFF.

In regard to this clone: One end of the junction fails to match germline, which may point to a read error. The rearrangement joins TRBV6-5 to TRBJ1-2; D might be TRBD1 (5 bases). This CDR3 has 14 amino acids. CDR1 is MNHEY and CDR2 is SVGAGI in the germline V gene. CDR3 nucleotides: TGTGCTAGCACCCCGACGGGGGGAATCTATGGCTACACCTTC. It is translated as CASTPTGGIYGYTF.

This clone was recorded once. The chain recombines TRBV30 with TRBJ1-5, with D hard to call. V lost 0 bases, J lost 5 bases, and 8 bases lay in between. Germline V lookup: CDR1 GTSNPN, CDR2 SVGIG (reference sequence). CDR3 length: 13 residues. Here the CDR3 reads CAWSVFRYQPQHF. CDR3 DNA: TGTGCCTGGAGTGTATTCCGTTATCAGCCCCAGCATTTT.

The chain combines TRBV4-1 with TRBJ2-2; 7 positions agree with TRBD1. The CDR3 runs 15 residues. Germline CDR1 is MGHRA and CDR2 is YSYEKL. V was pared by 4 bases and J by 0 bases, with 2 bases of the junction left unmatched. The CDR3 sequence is CASSRQGANTGELFF. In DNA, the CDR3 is TGCGCCAGCAGCCGGCAGGGGGCGAACACCGGGGAGCTGTTTTTT.

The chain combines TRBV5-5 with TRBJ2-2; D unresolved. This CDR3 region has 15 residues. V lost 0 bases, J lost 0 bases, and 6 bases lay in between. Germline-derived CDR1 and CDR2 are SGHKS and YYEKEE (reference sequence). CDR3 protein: CASSLVRTNTGELFF. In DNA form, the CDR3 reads TGTGCCAGCAGCTTGGTCAGGACGAACACCGGGGAGCTGTTTTTT. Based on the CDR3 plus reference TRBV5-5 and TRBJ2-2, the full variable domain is DAGVTQSPTHLIKTRGQQVTLRCSPISGHKSVSWYQQVLGQGPQFIFQYYEKEERGRGNFPDRFSARQFPNYSSELNVNALLLGDSALYLCASSLVRTNTGELFFGEGSRLTVL.

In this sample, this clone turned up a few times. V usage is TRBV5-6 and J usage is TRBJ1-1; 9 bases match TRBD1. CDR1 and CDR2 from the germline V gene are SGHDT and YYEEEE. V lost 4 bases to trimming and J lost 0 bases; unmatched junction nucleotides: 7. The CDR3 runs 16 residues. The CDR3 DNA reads TGTGCCAGCAGCACATCGGACAGGGGTATGAACACTGAAGCTTTCTTT. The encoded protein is CASSTSDRGMNTEAFF.

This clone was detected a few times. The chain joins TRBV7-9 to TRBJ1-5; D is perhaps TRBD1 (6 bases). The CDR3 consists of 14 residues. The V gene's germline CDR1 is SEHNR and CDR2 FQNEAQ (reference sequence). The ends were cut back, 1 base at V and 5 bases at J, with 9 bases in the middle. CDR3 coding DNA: TGTGCCAGCAGCTTAGACCCAGGGGATCAGCCCCAGCATTTT. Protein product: CASSLDPGDQPQHF.